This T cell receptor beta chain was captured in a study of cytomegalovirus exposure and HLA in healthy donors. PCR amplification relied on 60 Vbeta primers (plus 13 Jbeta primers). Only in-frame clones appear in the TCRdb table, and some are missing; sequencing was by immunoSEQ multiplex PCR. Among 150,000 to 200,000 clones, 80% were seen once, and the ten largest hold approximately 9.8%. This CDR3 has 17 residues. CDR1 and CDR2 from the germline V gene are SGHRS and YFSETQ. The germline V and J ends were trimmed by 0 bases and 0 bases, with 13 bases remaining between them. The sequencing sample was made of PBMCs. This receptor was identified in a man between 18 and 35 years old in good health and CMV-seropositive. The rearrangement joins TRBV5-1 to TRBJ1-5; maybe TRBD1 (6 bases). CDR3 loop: CASSLGPGDYSNQPQHF. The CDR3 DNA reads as TGCGCCAGCAGCTTGGGGCCAGGGGACTATAGCAATCAGCCCCAGCATTTT.